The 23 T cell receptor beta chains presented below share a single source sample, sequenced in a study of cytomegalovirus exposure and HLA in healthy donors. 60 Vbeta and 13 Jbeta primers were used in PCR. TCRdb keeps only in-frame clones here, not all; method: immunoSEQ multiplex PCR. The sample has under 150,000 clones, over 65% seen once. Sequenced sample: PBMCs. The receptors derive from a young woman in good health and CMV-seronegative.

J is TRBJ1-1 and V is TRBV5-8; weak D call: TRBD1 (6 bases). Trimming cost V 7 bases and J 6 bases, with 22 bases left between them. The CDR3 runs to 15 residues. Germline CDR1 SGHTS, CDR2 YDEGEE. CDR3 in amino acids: CASYQGRPLIAEAFF. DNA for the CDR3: TGTGCCAGCTACCAGGGGCGACCCCTTATAGCTGAAGCTTTCTTT.

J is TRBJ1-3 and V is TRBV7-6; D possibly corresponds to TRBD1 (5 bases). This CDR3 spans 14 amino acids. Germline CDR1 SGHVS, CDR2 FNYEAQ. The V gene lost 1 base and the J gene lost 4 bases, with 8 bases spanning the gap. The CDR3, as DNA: TGTGCCAGCAGCTTAGACCGGACAGGAAACACCATATATTTT. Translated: CASSLDRTGNTIYF.

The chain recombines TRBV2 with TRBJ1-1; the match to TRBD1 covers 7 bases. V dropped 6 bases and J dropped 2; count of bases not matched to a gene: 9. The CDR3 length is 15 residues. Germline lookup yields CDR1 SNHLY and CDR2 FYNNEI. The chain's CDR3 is CASRRDSQSNTEAFF. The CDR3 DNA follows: TGTGCCAGCAGACGGGACAGCCAAAGTAACACTGAAGCTTTCTTT.

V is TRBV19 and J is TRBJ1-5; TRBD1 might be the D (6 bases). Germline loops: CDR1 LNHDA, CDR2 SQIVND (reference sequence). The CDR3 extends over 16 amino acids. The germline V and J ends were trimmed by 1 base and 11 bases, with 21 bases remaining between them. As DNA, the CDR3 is TGTGCCAGTAGTATAGCAGTAGGGGACATTAACAAAGCCCAGCATTTT. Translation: CASSIAVGDINKAQHF.

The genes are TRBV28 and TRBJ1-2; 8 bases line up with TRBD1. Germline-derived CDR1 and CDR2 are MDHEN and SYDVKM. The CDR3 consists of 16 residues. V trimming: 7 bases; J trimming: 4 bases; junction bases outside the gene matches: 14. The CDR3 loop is CASISPGQGVSYGYTF. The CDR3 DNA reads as TGTGCCAGCATAAGTCCTGGACAGGGAGTTTCCTATGGCTACACCTTC.

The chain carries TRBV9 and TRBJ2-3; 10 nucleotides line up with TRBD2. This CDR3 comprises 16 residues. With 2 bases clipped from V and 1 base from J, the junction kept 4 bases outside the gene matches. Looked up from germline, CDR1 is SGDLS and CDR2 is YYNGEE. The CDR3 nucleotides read TGTGCCAGCAGCGTCACGACTAGCGGGCGCACAGATACGCAGTATTTT. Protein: CASSVTTSGRTDTQYF.

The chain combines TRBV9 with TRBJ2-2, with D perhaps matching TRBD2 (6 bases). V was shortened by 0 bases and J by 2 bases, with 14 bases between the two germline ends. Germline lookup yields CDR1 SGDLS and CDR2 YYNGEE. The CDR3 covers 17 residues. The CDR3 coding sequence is TGTGCCAGCAGCGTAGCCCCCCTAGCGAGCAACACCGGGGAGCTGTTTTTT. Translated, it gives CASSVAPLASNTGELFF.

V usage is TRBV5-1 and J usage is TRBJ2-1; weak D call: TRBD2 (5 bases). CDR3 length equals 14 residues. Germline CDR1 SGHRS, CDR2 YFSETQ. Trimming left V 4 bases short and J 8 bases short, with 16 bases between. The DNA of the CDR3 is TGCGCCAGCAGCCCGGTTTGGGGAGAGGATGAGCAGTTCTTC. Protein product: CASSPVWGEDEQFF.

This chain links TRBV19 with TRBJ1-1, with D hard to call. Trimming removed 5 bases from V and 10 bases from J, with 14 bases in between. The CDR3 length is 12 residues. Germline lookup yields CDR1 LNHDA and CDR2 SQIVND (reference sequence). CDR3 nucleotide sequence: TGTGCCAGTAGTTTTGAGTGGGAGAGAGCTTTCTTT. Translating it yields CASSFEWERAFF.

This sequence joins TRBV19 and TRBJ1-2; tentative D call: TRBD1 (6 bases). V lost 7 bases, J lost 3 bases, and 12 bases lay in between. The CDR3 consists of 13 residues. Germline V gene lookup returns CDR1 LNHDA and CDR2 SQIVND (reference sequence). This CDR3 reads CASTPGVDYGYTF. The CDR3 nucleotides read TGTGCCAGTACCCCAGGGGTGGACTATGGCTACACCTTC.

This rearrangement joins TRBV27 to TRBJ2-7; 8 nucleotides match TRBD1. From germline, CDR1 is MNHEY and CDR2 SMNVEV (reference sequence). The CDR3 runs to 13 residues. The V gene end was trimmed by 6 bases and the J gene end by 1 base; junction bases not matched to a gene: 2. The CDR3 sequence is CASRRTGSYEQYF. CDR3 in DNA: TGTGCCAGCAGGAGGACAGGGTCCTACGAGCAGTACTTC.

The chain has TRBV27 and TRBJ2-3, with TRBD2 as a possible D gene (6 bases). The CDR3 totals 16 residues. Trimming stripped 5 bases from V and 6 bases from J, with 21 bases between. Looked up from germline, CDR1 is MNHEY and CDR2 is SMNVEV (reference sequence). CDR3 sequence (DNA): TGTGCCAGCAGTCCCACTAGCCCGGTCTGGACCGATACGCAGTATTTT. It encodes CASSPTSPVWTDTQYF.

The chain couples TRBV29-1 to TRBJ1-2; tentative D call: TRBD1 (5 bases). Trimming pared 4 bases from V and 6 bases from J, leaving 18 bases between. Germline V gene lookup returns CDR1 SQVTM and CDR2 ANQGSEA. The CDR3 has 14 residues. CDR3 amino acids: CSVVGQGGLNGYTF. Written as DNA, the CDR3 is TGCAGCGTTGTAGGGCAGGGTGGGCTGAATGGCTACACCTTC.

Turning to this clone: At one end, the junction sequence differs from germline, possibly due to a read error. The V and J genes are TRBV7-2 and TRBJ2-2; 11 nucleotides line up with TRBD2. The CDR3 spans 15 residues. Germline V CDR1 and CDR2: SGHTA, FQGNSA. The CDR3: CASSLAGGYTGELFF. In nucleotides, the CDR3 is TGTGCCAGCAGCCTAGCGGGGGGATACACCGGGGAGCTGTTTTTT.

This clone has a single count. The chain's CDR3 is CASSPYTGEKLFF. CDR3 sequence (DNA): TGTGCCAGCAGCCCATATACGGGTGAAAAACTGTTTTTT. V is TRBV14 and J is TRBJ1-4, with unresolved D. The CDR3 consists of 13 residues. Germline V CDR1 and CDR2: SGHDN, FVKESK. Between the trimmed V and J ends, which lost 4 bases and 7 bases, there was a span of 10 bases.

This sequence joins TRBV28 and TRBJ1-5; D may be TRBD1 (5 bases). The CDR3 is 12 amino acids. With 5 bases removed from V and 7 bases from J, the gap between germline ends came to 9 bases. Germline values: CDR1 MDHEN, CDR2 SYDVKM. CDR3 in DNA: TGTGCCAGCAGTGTACAGGACCAGCCCCAGCATTTT. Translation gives CASSVQDQPQHF. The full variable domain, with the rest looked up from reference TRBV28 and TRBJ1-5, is DVKVTQSSRYLVKRTGEKVFLECVQDMDHENMFWYRQDPGLGLRLIYFSYDVKMKEKGDIPEGYSVSREKKERFSLILESASTNQTSMYLCASSVQDQPQHFGDGTRLSIL.

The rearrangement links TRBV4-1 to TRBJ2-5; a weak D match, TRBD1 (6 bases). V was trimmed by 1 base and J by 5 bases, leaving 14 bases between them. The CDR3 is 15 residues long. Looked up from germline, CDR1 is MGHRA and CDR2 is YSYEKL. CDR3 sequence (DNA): TGCGCCAGCAGCCAAGTCGGTACAGGGTGGGAGACCCAGTACTTC. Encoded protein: CASSQVGTGWETQYF.

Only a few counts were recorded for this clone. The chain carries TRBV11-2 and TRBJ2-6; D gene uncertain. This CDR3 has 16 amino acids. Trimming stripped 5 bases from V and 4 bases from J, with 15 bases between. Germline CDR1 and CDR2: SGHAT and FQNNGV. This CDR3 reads CASSRLTVGGANVLTF. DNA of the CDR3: TGTGCCAGCAGCCGTCTTACAGTTGGGGGGGCCAACGTCCTGACTTTC.

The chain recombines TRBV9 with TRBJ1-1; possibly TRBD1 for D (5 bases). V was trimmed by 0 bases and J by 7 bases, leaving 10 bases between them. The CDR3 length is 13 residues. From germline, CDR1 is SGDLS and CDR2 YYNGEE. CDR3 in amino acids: CASSVAWQGEAFF. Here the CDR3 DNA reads TGTGCCAGCAGCGTAGCTTGGCAGGGTGAAGCTTTCTTT.

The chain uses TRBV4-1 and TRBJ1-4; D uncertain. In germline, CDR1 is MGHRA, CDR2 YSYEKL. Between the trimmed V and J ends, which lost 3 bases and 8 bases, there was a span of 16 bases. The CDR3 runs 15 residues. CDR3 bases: TGCGCCAGCAGCCATCTCCCCCTGGCTCCGGAAAAACTGTTTTTT. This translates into CASSHLPLAPEKLFF.

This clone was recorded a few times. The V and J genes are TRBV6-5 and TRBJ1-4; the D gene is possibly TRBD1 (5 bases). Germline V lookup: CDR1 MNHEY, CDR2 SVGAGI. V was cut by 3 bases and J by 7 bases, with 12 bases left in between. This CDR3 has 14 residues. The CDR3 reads CASSYQGTGEKLFF. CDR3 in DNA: TGTGCCAGCAGTTATCAGGGAACGGGTGAAAAACTGTTTTTT.

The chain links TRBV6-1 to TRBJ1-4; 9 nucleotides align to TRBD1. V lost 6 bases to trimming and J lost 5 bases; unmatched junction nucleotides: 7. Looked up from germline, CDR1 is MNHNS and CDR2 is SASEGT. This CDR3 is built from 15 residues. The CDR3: CASSQDRGGNEKLFF. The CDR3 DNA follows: TGTGCCAGCAGCCAAGACAGGGGGGGAAATGAAAAACTGTTTTTT.

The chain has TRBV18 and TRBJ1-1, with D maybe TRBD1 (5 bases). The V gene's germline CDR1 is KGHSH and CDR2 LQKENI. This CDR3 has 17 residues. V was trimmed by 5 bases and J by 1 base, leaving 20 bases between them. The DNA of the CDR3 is TGTGCCAGCTCATCCGTCCCAAACAGGAGGGGGAACACTGAAGCTTTCTTT. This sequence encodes CASSSVPNRRGNTEAFF.